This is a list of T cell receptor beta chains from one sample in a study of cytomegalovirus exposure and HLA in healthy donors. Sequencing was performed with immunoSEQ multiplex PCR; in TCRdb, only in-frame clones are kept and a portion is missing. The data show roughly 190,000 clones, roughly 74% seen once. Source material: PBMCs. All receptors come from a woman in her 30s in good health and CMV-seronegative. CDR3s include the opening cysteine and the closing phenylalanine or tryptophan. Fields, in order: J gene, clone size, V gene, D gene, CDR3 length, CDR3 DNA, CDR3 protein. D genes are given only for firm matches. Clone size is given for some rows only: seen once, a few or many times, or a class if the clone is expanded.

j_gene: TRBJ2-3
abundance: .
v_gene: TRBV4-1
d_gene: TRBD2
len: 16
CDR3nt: TGCGCCAGCAGCCCCCTAGCGGGGGATTACACAGATACGCAGTATTTT
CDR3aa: CASSPLAGDYTDTQYF

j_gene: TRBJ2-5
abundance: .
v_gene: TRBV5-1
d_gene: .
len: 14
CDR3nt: TGCGCCAGCAGCTCACACTACGATCAAGAGACCCAGTACTTC
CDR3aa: CASSSHYDQETQYF

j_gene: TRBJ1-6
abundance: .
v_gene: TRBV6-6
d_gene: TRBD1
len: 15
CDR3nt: TGTGCCAGCAGTTACTTGGACAGGGGAAGGTCCCCCCTCCACTTT
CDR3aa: CASSYLDRGRSPLHF

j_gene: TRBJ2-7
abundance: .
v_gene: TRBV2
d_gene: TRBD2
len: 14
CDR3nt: TGTGCCAGCAGTGCTGGACTAGCGTCCTACGAGCAGTACTTC
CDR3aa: CASSAGLASYEQYF

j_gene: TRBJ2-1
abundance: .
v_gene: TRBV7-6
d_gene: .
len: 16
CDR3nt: TGTGCCAGCAGCTTAGCGCAGGCTAGCCGCTACAATGAGCAGTTCTTC
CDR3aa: CASSLAQASRYNEQFF

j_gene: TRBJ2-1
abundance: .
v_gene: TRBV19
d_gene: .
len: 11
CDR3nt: TGTGCCAGTAGTATTTATAGTGAGCAGTTCTTC
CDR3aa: CASSIYSEQFF

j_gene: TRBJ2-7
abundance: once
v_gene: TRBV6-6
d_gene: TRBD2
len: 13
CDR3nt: TGTGCCAGCAACCCCGGGACTATCTACGAGCAGTACTTC
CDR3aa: CASNPGTIYEQYF

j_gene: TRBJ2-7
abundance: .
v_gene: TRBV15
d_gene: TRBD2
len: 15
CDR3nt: TGTGCCACCAGCAGAGATTTAGAGGGCGGGGGCGAGCAGTACTTC
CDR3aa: CATSRDLEGGGEQYF

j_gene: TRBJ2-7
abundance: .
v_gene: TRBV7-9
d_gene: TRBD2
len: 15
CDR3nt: TGTGCCAGCAGCCGATATACTAGCGGGAGCTACGAGCAGTACTTC
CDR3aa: CASSRYTSGSYEQYF

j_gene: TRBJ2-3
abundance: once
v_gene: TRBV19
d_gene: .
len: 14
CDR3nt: TGTGCCAGTAGTGTCTACCCCGGGACAGATACGCAGTATTTT
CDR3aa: CASSVYPGTDTQYF

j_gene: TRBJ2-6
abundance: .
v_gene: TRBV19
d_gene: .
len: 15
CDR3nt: TGTGCCAGTAGTATATCCAACTCTGGGGCCAACGTCCTGACTTTC
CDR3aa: CASSISNSGANVLTF

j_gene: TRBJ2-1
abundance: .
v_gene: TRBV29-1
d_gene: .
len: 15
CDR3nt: TGCAGCGTCGCGAGCGTTAGAGGGCCCAGCAATGAGCAGTTCTTC
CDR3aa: CSVASVRGPSNEQFF

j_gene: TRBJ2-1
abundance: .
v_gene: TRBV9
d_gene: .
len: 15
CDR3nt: TGTGCCAGCAGCGTAGCTGTGAGCTCCTACAATGAGCAGTTCTTC
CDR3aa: CASSVAVSSYNEQFF

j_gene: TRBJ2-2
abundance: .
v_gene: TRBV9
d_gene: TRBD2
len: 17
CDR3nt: TGTGCCAGCAGCGCCGGGACTAGCGGGAGGAACACCGGGGAGCTGTTTTTT
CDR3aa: CASSAGTSGRNTGELFF

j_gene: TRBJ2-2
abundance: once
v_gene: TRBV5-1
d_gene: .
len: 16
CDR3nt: TGCGCCAGCAGCCTTCTTGGGGGGTCGAACACCGGGGAGCTGTTTTTT
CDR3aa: CASSLLGGSNTGELFF

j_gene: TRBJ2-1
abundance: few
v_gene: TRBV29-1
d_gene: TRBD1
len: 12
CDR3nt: TGCAGCGTTCACAGGGGGGATAATGAGCAGTTCTTC
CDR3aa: CSVHRGDNEQFF

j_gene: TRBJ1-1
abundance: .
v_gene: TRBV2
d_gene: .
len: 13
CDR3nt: TGTGCCAAATTCGGGGAGAAGAACACTGAAGCTTTCTTT
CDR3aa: CAKFGEKNTEAFF

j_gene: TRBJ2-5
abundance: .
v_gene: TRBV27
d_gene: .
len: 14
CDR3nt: TGTGCCAGCAGTTTATTGTTTACCAGGGAGGCCCAGTACTTC
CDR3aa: CASSLLFTREAQYF

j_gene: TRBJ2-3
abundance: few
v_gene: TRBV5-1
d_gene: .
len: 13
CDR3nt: TGCGCCAGCAGCATGGCGGGATCAGATACGCAGTATTTT
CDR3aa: CASSMAGSDTQYF

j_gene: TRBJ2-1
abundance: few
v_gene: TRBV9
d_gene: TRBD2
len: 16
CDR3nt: TGTGCCAGCAGCGCAGGGACTAGCGGGGACTACAATGAGCAGTTCTTC
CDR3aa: CASSAGTSGDYNEQFF

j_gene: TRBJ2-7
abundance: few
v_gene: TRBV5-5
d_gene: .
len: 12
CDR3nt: TGTGCCAGCAGCTTGACCAGCTACGAGCAGTACTTC
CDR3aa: CASSLTSYEQYF

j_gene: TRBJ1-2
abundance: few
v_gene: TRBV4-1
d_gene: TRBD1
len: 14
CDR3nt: TGCGCCAGCAGCCAGCCGGGACAGGGATATGGCTACACCTTC
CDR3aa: CASSQPGQGYGYTF

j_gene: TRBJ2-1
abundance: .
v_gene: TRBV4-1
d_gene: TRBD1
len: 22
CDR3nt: TGCGCCAGCAGCCAGGTAATAGGATTTCGACAGGGTAGGTCCCGCTCCTACAATGAGCAGTTCTTC
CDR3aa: CASSQVIGFRQGRSRSYNEQFF

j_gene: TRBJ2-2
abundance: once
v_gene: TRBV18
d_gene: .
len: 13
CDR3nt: TGTGCCAGCTCACCGGCGGGAACCGGGGAGCTGTTTTTT
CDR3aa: CASSPAGTGELFF

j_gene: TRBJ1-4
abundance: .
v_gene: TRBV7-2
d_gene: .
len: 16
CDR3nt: TGTGCCAGCAGCCTCCGGGGGGTATCAACTAATGAAAAACTGTTTTTT
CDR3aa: CASSLRGVSTNEKLFF

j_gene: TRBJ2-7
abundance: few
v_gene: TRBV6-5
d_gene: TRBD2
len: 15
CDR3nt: TGTGCCAGCAGTTACTCGAGCGGGAGAATCCACGAGCAGTACTTC
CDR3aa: CASSYSSGRIHEQYF

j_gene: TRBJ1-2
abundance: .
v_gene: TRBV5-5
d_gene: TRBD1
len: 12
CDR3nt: TGTGCCAGCAGCACCCGGACAGGGACCCACACCTTC
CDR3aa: CASSTRTGTHTF

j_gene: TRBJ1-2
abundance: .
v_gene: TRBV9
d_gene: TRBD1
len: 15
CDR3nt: TGTGCCAGCAGCGCCCGGACAGGGCCTAACTATGGCTACACCTTC
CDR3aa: CASSARTGPNYGYTF

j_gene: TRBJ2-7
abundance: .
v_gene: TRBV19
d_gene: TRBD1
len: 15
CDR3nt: TGTGCCAGTAGTTCCCGGACAGGGGGCTTAAACGAGCAGTACTTC
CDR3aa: CASSSRTGGLNEQYF

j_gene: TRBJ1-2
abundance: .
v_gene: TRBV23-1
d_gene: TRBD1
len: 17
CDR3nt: TGCGCCAGCAGTCAAGCCCGGTGGGCAGGGGGTCTATATGGCTACACCTTC
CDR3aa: CASSQARWAGGLYGYTF

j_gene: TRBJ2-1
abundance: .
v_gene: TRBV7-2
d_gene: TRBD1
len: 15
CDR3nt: TGTGCCAGCAGCCTACGGACAGGGGGGAACAATGAGCAGTTCTTC
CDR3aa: CASSLRTGGNNEQFF

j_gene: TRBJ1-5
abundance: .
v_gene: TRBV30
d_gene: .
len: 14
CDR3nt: TGTGCCTGGAGTGGAGGACAGCTCAATCAGCCCCAGCATTTT
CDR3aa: CAWSGGQLNQPQHF

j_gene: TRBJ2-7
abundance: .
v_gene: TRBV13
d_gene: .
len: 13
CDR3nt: TGTGCCAGCAGCTTAGCTAGCTCTTACGAGCAGTACTTC
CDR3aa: CASSLASSYEQYF

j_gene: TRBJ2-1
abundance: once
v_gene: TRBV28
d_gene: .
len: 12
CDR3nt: TGTGCCAGCATCTCCTCCTACAATGAGCAGTTCTTC
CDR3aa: CASISSYNEQFF

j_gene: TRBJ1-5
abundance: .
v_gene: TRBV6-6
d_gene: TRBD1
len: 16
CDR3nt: TGTGCCAGCAGCCGCAACCGACAGGGGGCATCTCAGCCCCAGCATTTT
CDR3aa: CASSRNRQGASQPQHF

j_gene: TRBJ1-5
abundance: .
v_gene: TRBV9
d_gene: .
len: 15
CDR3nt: TGTGCCAGCAGCGTAGCCGGACAACCCAATCAGCCCCAGCATTTT
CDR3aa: CASSVAGQPNQPQHF

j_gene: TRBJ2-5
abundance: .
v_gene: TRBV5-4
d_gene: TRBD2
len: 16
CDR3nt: TGTGCCAGCAGCCTTGGACTAGCGGGGGCACGAGAGACCCAGTACTTC
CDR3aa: CASSLGLAGARETQYF

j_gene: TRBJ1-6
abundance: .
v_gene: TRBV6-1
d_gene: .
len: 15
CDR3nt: TGTGCCAGCAGTGAGTCAGGGGTCTATAATTCACCCCTCCACTTT
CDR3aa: CASSESGVYNSPLHF

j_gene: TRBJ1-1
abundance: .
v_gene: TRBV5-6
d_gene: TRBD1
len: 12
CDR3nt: TGTGCCAGCTCCGACAGGGTCGCTGAAGCTTTCTTT
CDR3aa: CASSDRVAEAFF

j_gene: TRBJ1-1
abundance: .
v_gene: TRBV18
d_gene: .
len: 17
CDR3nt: TGTGCCAGCACTACGTTGAATACGGTGAGAGGATGGACTGAAGCTTTCTTT
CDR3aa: CASTTLNTVRGWTEAFF